The 17 T cell receptor beta chains in this list originate from one sample, sequenced in a study of blood T cell repertoires in COVID-19. Using immunoSEQ multiplex PCR, the repertoire was profiled, and TCRdb retains in-frame clones only, with some absent. The sample includes about 130,000 clones, approximately 81% of them seen just once. Material: peripheral blood. These receptors originate from a woman aged 25 to 39 who had recovered from COVID-19.

For the CDR3, the DNA is TGCGCCAGCAGTTCCGGGTCTAGCGGGAGGGCGCCTTTAGGGACCCAGTACTTC. This gives the protein CASSSGSSGRAPLGTQYF. J is TRBJ2-5 and V is TRBV4-1; 12 bases map to TRBD2. In germline, CDR1 is MGHRA, CDR2 YSYEKL. Trimming cost V 6 bases and J 7 bases; bases outside gene matches: 18. This CDR3 region has 18 residues.

This clone was picked up one time. V is TRBV9 and J is TRBJ2-1; 7 nucleotides match TRBD2. Germline lookup yields CDR1 SGDLS and CDR2 YYNGEE. CDR3 size: 12 residues. Unmatched junction bases numbered 5, after V lost 4 bases and J lost 10 bases. This chain's CDR3 is CASSTETSEQFF. For the CDR3, the DNA is TGTGCCAGCAGCACGGAGACTAGCGAGCAGTTCTTC.

This rearrangement joins TRBV11-2 to TRBJ2-5; 8 positions match TRBD2. The CDR3 length is 13 residues. After removal of 10 bases from V and 3 bases from J, the junction contained 7 bases not matched to a gene. The germline gives CDR1 SGHAT, CDR2 FQNNGV. CDR3 DNA: TGTGCCATCGGGACACTAGCGGAAGAGACCCAGTACTTC. Translated: CAIGTLAEETQYF. Together with reference TRBV11-2 and TRBJ2-5, the CDR3 gives the full variable domain: EAGVAQSPRYKIIEKRQSVAFWCNPISGHATLYWYQQILGQGPKLLIQFQNNGVVDDSQLPKDRFSAERLKGVDSTLKIQPAKLEDSAVYLCAIGTLAEETQYFGPGTRLLVL.

This clone has only a few counts. V usage is TRBV5-1 and J usage is TRBJ1-2, with D perhaps matching TRBD1 (6 bases). The germline V gene has CDR1 SGHRS and CDR2 YFSETQ. CDR3 size: 15 residues. The V end was cut by 0 bases, the J end by 1 base, with 10 bases between. The CDR3 sequence is CASSLATGNNYGYTF. CDR3 coding DNA: TGCGCCAGCAGCTTGGCTACAGGGAATAACTATGGCTACACCTTC. Together with reference TRBV5-1 and TRBJ1-2, the CDR3 gives the full variable domain: KAGVTQTPRYLIKTRGQQVTLSCSPISGHRSVSWYQQTPGQGLQFLFEYFSETQRNKGNFPGRFSGRQFSNSRSEMNVSTLELGDSALYLCASSLATGNNYGYTFGSGTRLTVV.

This clone appeared a few times. The chain couples TRBV9 to TRBJ1-2; 8 bases are a match to TRBD1. Trimming cost V 1 base and J 7 bases; bases outside gene matches: 3. The CDR3 runs 13 residues. The V gene's germline CDR1 is SGDLS and CDR2 YYNGEE. In nucleotides, the CDR3 is TGTGCCAGCAGCGTACAGGGGGCGGGTGGCTACACCTTC. Its translation is CASSVQGAGGYTF.

The chain recombines TRBV7-9 with TRBJ2-1, with 14 nucleotides matching TRBD2. The trim removed 4 bases at V and 10 bases at J, leaving 6 bases unmatched. This CDR3 has 15 amino acids. Germline CDR1 is SEHNR and CDR2 is FQNEAQ (reference sequence). The CDR3 loop is CASSSRTSGRQEQFF. The DNA of the CDR3 is TGTGCCAGCAGCTCTCGGACTAGCGGGAGGCAGGAGCAGTTCTTC. Full variable domain (outside the CDR3, taken from reference TRBV7-9 and TRBJ2-1): DTGVSQNPRHKITKRGQNVTFRCDPISEHNRLYWYRQTLGQGPEFLTYFQNEAQLEKSRLLSDRFSAERPKGSFSTLEIQRTEQGDSAMYLCASSSRTSGRQEQFFGPGTRLTVL.

The CDR3 DNA reads TGTGCCAGCAGTGACCCGGGACAGTCCATGGGTTCTAGCAATCAGCCCCAGCATTTT. Translation: CASSDPGQSMGSSNQPQHF. The chain has TRBV6-4 and TRBJ1-5; 7 bases are a match to TRBD1. V was clipped by 2 bases and J by 0 bases; unmatched bases: 13. The CDR3 contains 19 residues. CDR1 and CDR2 from the germline V gene are MRHNA and SNTAGT.

V and J are TRBV11-2 and TRBJ1-3; D call uncertain. The ends were cut back, 1 base at V and 3 bases at J, with 7 bases in the middle. Germline lookup yields CDR1 SGHAT and CDR2 FQNNGV. The length of the CDR3 is 14 residues. This chain's CDR3 is CASSLAGFGNTIYF. The CDR3 nucleotides are TGTGCCAGCAGCTTAGCTGGCTTTGGAAACACCATATATTTT. Full variable domain (remainder filled in from reference TRBV11-2 and TRBJ1-3): EAGVAQSPRYKIIEKRQSVAFWCNPISGHATLYWYQQILGQGPKLLIQFQNNGVVDDSQLPKDRFSAERLKGVDSTLKIQPAKLEDSAVYLCASSLAGFGNTIYFGEGSWLTVV.

V usage is TRBV4-1 and J usage is TRBJ1-1, with 7 bases identical to TRBD1. J was trimmed by 0 bases and V by 4 bases; bases with no gene match: 11. Germline V gene data show CDR1 as MGHRA and CDR2 as YSYEKL. CDR3 length equals 17 residues. This chain's CDR3 is CASSLPSRDRLNTEAFF. The CDR3 DNA reads TGCGCCAGCAGCCTACCCTCACGGGACAGATTGAACACTGAAGCTTTCTTT.

This clone was seen a single time. This sequence joins TRBV6-1 and TRBJ2-7; D is perhaps TRBD1 (6 bases). CDR1 is MNHNS, CDR2 SASEGT, per germline. The V end lost 3 bases, the J end lost 4 bases, and 19 bases lay between the germline ends. The CDR3 totals 16 residues. The CDR3 DNA reads as TGTGCCAGCAGTGAGGCCTCCCAGGGGTTTCTTTACGAGCAGTACTTC. This translates into CASSEASQGFLYEQYF.

CDR3 protein: CASTAGNTIYF. The CDR3 DNA follows: TGTGCCAGCACGGCTGGAAACACCATATATTTT. The chain recombines TRBV12-3 or TRBV12-4 with TRBJ1-3; D call uncertain. Trimming took 7 bases from V and 2 from J, leaving 3 bases between them. The CDR3 is made up of 11 amino acids.

The chain couples TRBV6-5 to TRBJ2-2, with D hard to call. The CDR3 has 11 residues. Looked up from germline, CDR1 is MNHEY and CDR2 is SVGAGI. Deletions cut 10 bases from V and 7 bases from J, with 10 bases between. The CDR3 region is CATDNFGELFF. CDR3 coding DNA: TGTGCCACCGACAATTTCGGGGAGCTGTTTTTT.

The V gene is TRBV5-6, the J gene TRBJ1-1; weak D call: TRBD1 (5 bases). The germline V and J ends were trimmed by 0 bases and 6 bases, with 18 bases remaining between them. This CDR3 region has 16 residues. Germline V lookup: CDR1 SGHDT, CDR2 YYEEEE. The CDR3 reads CASSLGAGRGIPEAFF. The CDR3 DNA sequence: TGTGCCAGCAGCTTGGGTGCGGGGCGAGGGATCCCTGAAGCTTTCTTT.

The chain uses TRBV5-1 and TRBJ2-1; D is possibly TRBD1 (5 bases). Germline-derived CDR1 and CDR2 are SGHRS and YFSETQ. V lost 3 bases to trimming and J lost 7 bases, with 8 bases between them. There are 12 residues in the CDR3. The CDR3 DNA is TGCGCCAGCAGCTCTAGGGGAAATGAGCAGTTCTTC. It yields the protein CASSSRGNEQFF.

The chain carries TRBV11-1 and TRBJ2-7, with 8 bases lining up with TRBD1. Trimming cost V 1 base and J 3 bases; bases outside gene matches: 5. This CDR3 spans 15 amino acids. Germline assignment: CDR1 SGHAT and CDR2 FQDESV (reference sequence). Here the CDR3 DNA reads TGTGCCAGCAGCTTAGTAATGACAGGGGACTACGAGCAGTACTTC. Residues: CASSLVMTGDYEQYF.

This chain uses TRBV13 with TRBJ2-1; tentatively, D is TRBD1 (6 bases). The V and J ends lost 5 bases and 6 bases respectively, with 11 bases between them. Germline CDR1 reads PRHDT; CDR2 reads FYEKMQ (reference sequence). This CDR3 region has 13 residues. For the CDR3, the DNA is TGTGCCAGCAGCCTACAGGGATTCAATGAGCAGTTCTTC. This gives the protein CASSLQGFNEQFF.

The genes are TRBV5-6 and TRBJ2-1, with 8 bases aligning to TRBD2. CDR1 and CDR2 (germline): SGHDT, YYEEEE. V trimming: 3 bases; J trimming: 9 bases; junction bases outside the gene matches: 11. This CDR3 is 15 amino acids long. In DNA form, the CDR3 reads TGTGCCAGCAGCTCTCGGGGGGGCCGATACGGTGAGCAGTTCTTC. Amino acid sequence: CASSSRGGRYGEQFF. The variable domain in full, with the rest retrieved from reference TRBV5-6 and TRBJ2-1, is DAGVTQSPTHLIKTRGQQVTLRCSPKSGHDTVSWYQQALGQGPQFIFQYYEEEERQRGNFPDRFSGHQFPNYSSELNVNALLLGDSALYLCASSSRGGRYGEQFFGPGTRLTVL.